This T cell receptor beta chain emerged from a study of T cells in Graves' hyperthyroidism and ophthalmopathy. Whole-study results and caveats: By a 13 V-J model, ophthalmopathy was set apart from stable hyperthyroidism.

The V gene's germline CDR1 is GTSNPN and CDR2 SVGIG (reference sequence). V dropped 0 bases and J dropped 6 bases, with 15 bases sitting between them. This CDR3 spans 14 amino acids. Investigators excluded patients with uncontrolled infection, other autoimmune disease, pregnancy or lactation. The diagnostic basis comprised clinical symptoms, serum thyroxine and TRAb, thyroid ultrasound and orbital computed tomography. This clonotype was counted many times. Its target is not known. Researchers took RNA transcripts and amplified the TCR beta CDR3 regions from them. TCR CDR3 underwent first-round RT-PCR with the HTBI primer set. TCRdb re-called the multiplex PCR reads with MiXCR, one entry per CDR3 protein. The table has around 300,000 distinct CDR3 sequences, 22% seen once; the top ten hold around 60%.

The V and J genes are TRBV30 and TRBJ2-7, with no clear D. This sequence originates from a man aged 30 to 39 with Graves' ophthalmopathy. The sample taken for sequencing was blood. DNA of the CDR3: TGTGCCTGGAGTGTCACACAGTCGTCTCGCGAGCAGTACTTC. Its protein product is CAWSVTQSSREQYF.